The rows below give T cell receptor beta chains drawn from one sample of a study of cytomegalovirus exposure and HLA in healthy donors. Profiling relied on immunoSEQ multiplex PCR, and the TCRdb table lists in-frame clones only, not all of them. The repertoire holds around 190,000 clones, 86% seen once, with less than 9.5% in the top ten. The material sequenced was PBMCs. These receptor sequences come from a man aged 25-45 years in good health and CMV-seropositive. The CDR3 runs from the conserved cysteine through the conserved F or W. The D gene is left open where the match is weak. Part of the rows lack a size; the others show once, few, many or a class for expanded clones.

size	D	V	length	J	CDR3	DNA
-	TRBD1	TRBV6-1	15	TRBJ2-3	CASSATGQGSDTQYF	TGTGCCAGCAGTGCGACGGGACAGGGTAGTGATACGCAGTATTTT
-	TRBD1	TRBV28	12	TRBJ1-5	CASWDRDQPQHF	TGTGCCAGCTGGGACAGGGACCAGCCCCAGCATTTT
-	TRBD1	TRBV5-4	14	TRBJ1-4	CASSVQGGGEKLFF	TGTGCCAGCAGCGTACAGGGGGGTGGCGAAAAACTGTTTTTT
-	-	TRBV18	12	TRBJ2-7	CASSPTGDIEYF	TGTGCCAGCTCGCCAACCGGGGACATTGAGTACTTC
-	TRBD1	TRBV2	16	TRBJ2-2	CAGSEAGQGGTGELFF	TGTGCCGGCAGTGAAGCGGGACAGGGAGGGACCGGGGAGCTGTTTTTT
-	-	TRBV11-1	14	TRBJ2-5	CASSFRLGGATQYF	TGTGCCAGCAGCTTCCGACTAGGGGGAGCGACCCAGTACTTC
-	-	TRBV28	14	TRBJ1-1	CASTSGGLNTEAFF	TGTGCCAGTACTTCTGGGGGGCTGAACACTGAAGCTTTCTTT
-	TRBD2	TRBV11-3	14	TRBJ2-7	CASSLDAGDYEQYF	TGTGCCAGCAGCTTAGATGCGGGAGACTACGAGCAGTACTTC
-	-	TRBV4-1	14	TRBJ1-5	CASSQVRGNQPQHF	TGCGCCAGCAGCCAAGTTAGGGGGAACCAGCCCCAGCATTTT
-	TRBD1	TRBV5-1	13	TRBJ2-5	CASSNRDRETQYF	TGCGCCAGCAGCAACCGGGACAGAGAGACCCAGTACTTC
-	-	TRBV2	13	TRBJ2-7	CASSDRVLYEQYF	TGTGCCAGCAGTGACAGGGTTCTTTACGAGCAGTACTTC
few	TRBD1	TRBV9	16	TRBJ2-1	CASSVVGTGVLNEQFF	TGTGCCAGCAGCGTAGTAGGGACAGGGGTATTGAATGAGCAGTTCTTC
-	-	TRBV11-2	15	TRBJ2-5	CASSLIGKEQETQYF	TGTGCCAGCAGCTTAATCGGGAAGGAACAAGAGACCCAGTACTTC
-	-	TRBV4-1	16	TRBJ1-2	CASSLPTGLLNYGYTF	TGCGCCAGCAGCCTCCCCACAGGTCTCCTTAACTATGGCTACACCTTC
-	-	TRBV7-9	13	TRBJ1-3	CASSYSSGNTIYF	TGTGCCAGCAGCTATAGCTCTGGAAACACCATATATTTT
few	-	TRBV6-5	15	TRBJ1-3	CASSYTRDSGNTIYF	TGTGCCAGCAGTTACACCAGGGACTCTGGAAACACCATATATTTT
few	-	TRBV6-1	15	TRBJ1-1	CASSEGPGGTDEAFF	TGTGCCAGCAGTGAAGGGCCTGGGGGGACGGATGAAGCTTTCTTT
-	-	TRBV9	15	TRBJ1-1	CASSPAGSHYTEAFF	TGTGCCAGCAGCCCAGCGGGTAGTCATTATACTGAAGCTTTCTTT
-	-	TRBV28	12	TRBJ2-7	CASRGPSYEQYF	TGTGCCAGCAGGGGACCGTCCTACGAGCAGTACTTC
-	-	TRBV7-2	13	TRBJ1-5	CASSLGLSQPQHF	TGTGCCAGCAGCTTAGGTCTCAGTCAGCCCCAGCATTTT
-	TRBD1	TRBV27	16	TRBJ2-1	CASSLSGTGSFNEQFF	TGTGCCAGCAGTTTATCTGGGACAGGATCCTTCAATGAGCAGTTCTTC
-	-	TRBV27	13	TRBJ2-3	CASSPTGADTQYF	TGTGCCAGCAGTCCCACGGGGGCAGATACGCAGTATTTT
few	TRBD2	TRBV7-9	14	TRBJ2-1	CASTLLRGVGEQFF	TGTGCCAGCACCCTTTTGCGGGGGGTAGGTGAGCAGTTCTTC
-	-	TRBV11-2	14	TRBJ1-3	CASSFGPSGNTIYF	TGTGCCAGCAGCTTTGGACCCTCTGGAAACACCATATATTTT
-	TRBD2	TRBV14	15	TRBJ2-7	CASSQASGRWYEQYF	TGTGCCAGCAGCCAAGCTAGCGGGAGATGGTACGAGCAGTACTTC
-	-	TRBV27	14	TRBJ2-7	CASSFSGGWDEQYF	TGTGCCAGCAGTTTCAGTGGCGGGTGGGACGAGCAGTACTTC
-	TRBD1	TRBV19	16	TRBJ1-4	CASSIGDRATNEKLFF	TGTGCCAGTAGTATAGGGGACAGAGCAACTAATGAAAAACTGTTTTTT
-	-	TRBV6-1	16	TRBJ1-1	CASSEEGPPMNTEAFF	TGTGCCAGCAGTGAAGAGGGACCTCCGATGAACACTGAAGCTTTCTTT
-	TRBD2	TRBV7-3	15	TRBJ2-7	CASSLSSGPGYEQYF	TGTGCCAGCAGTCTCTCTAGCGGCCCCGGCTACGAGCAGTACTTC
-	TRBD2	TRBV15	17	TRBJ2-6	CATLLAGGLSGANVLTF	TGTGCCACCTTACTAGCGGGAGGTTTGTCTGGGGCCAACGTCCTGACTTTC
few	-	TRBV7-2	14	TRBJ1-1	CASSSRAPNTEAFF	TGTGCCAGCAGTTCCCGGGCCCCAAACACTGAAGCTTTCTTT
-	-	TRBV9	16	TRBJ2-7	CASSQAAVGTTYEQYF	TGTGCCAGCAGCCAAGCGGCGGTCGGCACAACCTACGAGCAGTACTTC
-	TRBD1	TRBV2	16	TRBJ1-2	CASSENRVGQGYGYTF	TGTGCCAGCAGTGAAAATAGGGTGGGACAGGGGTATGGCTACACCTTC
-	TRBD1	TRBV9	17	TRBJ1-2	CASSVAYGQGLNYGYTF	TGTGCCAGCAGCGTAGCCTATGGACAGGGGCTTAACTATGGCTACACCTTC
-	-	TRBV25-1	13	TRBJ2-5	CASSDRGEETQYF	TGTGCCAGCAGTGACAGGGGAGAAGAGACCCAGTACTTC
-	TRBD2	TRBV7-9	16	TRBJ2-7	CASSLALQGGNYEQYF	TGTGCCAGCAGCTTAGCTCTCCAGGGAGGGAACTACGAGCAGTACTTC
-	TRBD1	TRBV7-8	18	TRBJ2-7	CASSLGPYVRDSSYEQYF	TGTGCCAGCAGCTTAGGGCCTTACGTCCGGGACAGCTCCTACGAGCAGTACTTC
-	-	TRBV6-5	15	TRBJ1-1	CASSGSDNMNTEAFF	TGTGCCAGCAGTGGCTCGGATAACATGAACACTGAAGCTTTCTTT
-	-	TRBV7-9	12	TRBJ2-1	CASSSTGNEQFF	TGTGCCAGCAGCTCGACCGGGAATGAGCAGTTCTTC
-	TRBD1	TRBV6-5	14	TRBJ2-7	CASSRTGSSYEQYF	TGTGCCAGCAGCAGGACAGGGAGCTCCTACGAGCAGTACTTC
many	TRBD1	TRBV4-1	14	TRBJ1-5	CASSRQGAYQPQHF	TGCGCCAGCAGTCGACAGGGGGCATATCAGCCCCAGCATTTT
-	-	TRBV6-5	11	TRBJ1-4	CASSYGGGLFF	TGTGCCAGCAGTTACGGCGGGGGACTGTTTTTT
-	-	TRBV5-4	11	TRBJ2-1	CASSWGDDQFF	TGTGCCAGCAGCTGGGGGGACGATCAGTTCTTC
-	-	TRBV27	15	TRBJ2-1	CASSTDRQMYNEQFF	TGTGCCAGCAGTACAGACAGACAAATGTACAATGAGCAGTTCTTC
-	-	TRBV5-4	15	TRBJ1-3	CASSREGYSGNTIYF	TGTGCCAGCAGCCGAGAGGGGTACTCTGGAAACACCATATATTTT
-	-	TRBV19	13	TRBJ2-1	CASSIGRGDEQFF	TGTGCCAGTAGTATTGGCAGGGGTGATGAGCAGTTCTTC
-	-	TRBV6-5	16	TRBJ2-2	CASSYSSGGETGELFF	TGTGCCAGCAGTTACTCGTCAGGGGGGGAGACCGGGGAGCTGTTTTTT
-	-	TRBV5-8	14	TRBJ2-7	CASSSGAVSYEQYF	TGTGCCAGCAGCTCGGGGGCGGTTTCCTACGAGCAGTACTTC
-	TRBD2	TRBV30	16	TRBJ2-1	CAWSGLTRGGAGEQFF	TGTGCCTGGAGTGGGTTGACTCGCGGGGGGGCGGGAGAGCAGTTCTTC
-	TRBD1	TRBV19	16	TRBJ2-7	CASRPGTGVGTYEQYF	TGTGCCAGTCGTCCCGGGACAGGGGTTGGAACCTACGAGCAGTACTTC
-	-	TRBV6-5	16	TRBJ1-3	CASSYEGGPSGNTIYF	TGTGCCAGCAGTTACGAGGGGGGACCTTCTGGAAACACCATATATTTT
-	-	TRBV19	14	TRBJ2-5	CASSMWGNQETQYF	TGTGCCAGTAGTATGTGGGGAAACCAAGAGACCCAGTACTTC
-	TRBD2	TRBV27	15	TRBJ2-2	CASNPSGRGTGELFF	TGTGCCAGCAATCCCAGCGGGAGGGGTACCGGGGAGCTGTTTTTT
-	TRBD1	TRBV6-5	14	TRBJ2-7	CASSRRQGAYEQYF	TGTGCCAGCAGTCGTAGACAGGGGGCGTACGAGCAGTACTTC